The clone carrying this T cell receptor (beta chain) was recorded a few times. The antigen is unknown. The data originate from a study of T-cell memory formation after mild COVID-19. Overall study findings and caveats: A second wave expanding day 15 to 37 was CD4+-biased; contracting clones were balanced. Second-wave clones that peaked on day 37 lacked confirmed SARS-CoV-2 specificity.

TCR alpha and TCR beta cDNA libraries carrying sample barcodes and UMIs were produced by 5'RACE using constant-segment primers. MiXCR, run by TCRdb on the 5' RACE reads, gives a single entry per CDR3 protein. The repertoire holds under 400,000 distinct CDR3 sequences, with around 20% as singletons. CDR1 is MNHEY and CDR2 is SVGEGT in the germline V gene. The CDR3 spans 14 residues. Between the trimmed V and J ends, which lost 5 bases and 1 base, there was a span of 12 bases. The material sequenced was PBMCs or a T cell subset sorted from them (not recorded which). V usage is TRBV6-2 or TRBV6-3 and J usage is TRBJ2-7; D is unresolved. The source is an adult woman who had mild COVID-19 (a few samples of this study predate the infection). Cell type and time point are not known. DNA of the CDR3: TGTGCCAGCAGTCCGCAGGACCGGTCCTACGAGCAGTACTTC. Amino acid sequence: CASSPQDRSYEQYF.